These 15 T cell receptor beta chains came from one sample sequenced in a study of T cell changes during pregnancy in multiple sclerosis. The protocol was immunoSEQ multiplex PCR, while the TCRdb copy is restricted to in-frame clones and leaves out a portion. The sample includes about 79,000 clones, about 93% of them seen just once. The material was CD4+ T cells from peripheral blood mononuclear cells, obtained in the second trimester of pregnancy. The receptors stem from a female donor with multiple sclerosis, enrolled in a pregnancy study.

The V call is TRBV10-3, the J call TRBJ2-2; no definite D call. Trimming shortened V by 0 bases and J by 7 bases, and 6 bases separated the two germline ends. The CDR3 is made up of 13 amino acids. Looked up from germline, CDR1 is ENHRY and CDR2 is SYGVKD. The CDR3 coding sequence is TGTGCCATCAGTGAGTCGCCGGGCGGGGAGCTGTTTTTT. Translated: CAISESPGGELFF.

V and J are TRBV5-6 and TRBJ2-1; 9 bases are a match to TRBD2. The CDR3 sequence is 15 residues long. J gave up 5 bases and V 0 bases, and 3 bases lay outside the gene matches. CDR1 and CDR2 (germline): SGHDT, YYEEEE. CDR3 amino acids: CASSLEAGGNNEQFF. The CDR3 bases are TGTGCCAGCAGCTTGGAAGCGGGGGGTAACAATGAGCAGTTCTTC.

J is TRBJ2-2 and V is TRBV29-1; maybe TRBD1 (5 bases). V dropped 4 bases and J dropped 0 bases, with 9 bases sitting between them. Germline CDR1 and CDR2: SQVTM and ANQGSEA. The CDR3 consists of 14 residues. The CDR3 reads CSVGPTANTGELFF. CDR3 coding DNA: TGCAGCGTTGGGCCGACAGCGAACACCGGGGAGCTGTTTTTT.

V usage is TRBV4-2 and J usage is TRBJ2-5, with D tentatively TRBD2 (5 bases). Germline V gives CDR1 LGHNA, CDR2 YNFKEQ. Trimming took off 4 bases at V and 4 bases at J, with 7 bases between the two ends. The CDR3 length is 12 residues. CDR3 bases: TGTGCCAGCAGCCCCGAGGGAGAGACCCAGTACTTC. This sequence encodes CASSPEGETQYF.

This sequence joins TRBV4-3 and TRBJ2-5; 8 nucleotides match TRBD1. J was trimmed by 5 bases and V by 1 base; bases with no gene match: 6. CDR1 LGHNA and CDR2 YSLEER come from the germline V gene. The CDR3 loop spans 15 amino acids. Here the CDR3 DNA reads TGCGCCAGCAGCCAAGCAACAGGGGGAGGCGAGACCCAGTACTTC. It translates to CASSQATGGGETQYF.

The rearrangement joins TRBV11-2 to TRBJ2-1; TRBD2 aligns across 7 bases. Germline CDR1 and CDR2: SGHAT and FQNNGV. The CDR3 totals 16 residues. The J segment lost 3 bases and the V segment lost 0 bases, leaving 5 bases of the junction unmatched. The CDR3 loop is CASSLEAGALYNEQFF. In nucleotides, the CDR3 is TGTGCCAGCAGCTTAGAGGCGGGAGCTCTCTACAATGAGCAGTTCTTC.

The CDR3 here is CAWDRFNEKLFF. As DNA, the CDR3 is TGTGCCTGGGACAGATTTAATGAAAAACTGTTTTTT. The V gene is TRBV30, the J gene TRBJ1-4; possibly TRBD1 for D (5 bases). Germline lookup yields CDR1 GTSNPN and CDR2 SVGIG (reference sequence). The CDR3 extends over 12 amino acids. The V gene lost 5 bases and the J gene lost 4 bases, with 8 bases spanning the gap. Supplemented by reference TRBV30 and TRBJ1-4, the full variable domain reads SQTIHQWPATLVQPVGSPLSLECTVEGTSNPNLYWYRQAAGRGLQLLFYSVGIGQISSEVPQNLSASRPQDRQFILSSKKLLLSDSGFYLCAWDRFNEKLFFGSGTQLSVL.

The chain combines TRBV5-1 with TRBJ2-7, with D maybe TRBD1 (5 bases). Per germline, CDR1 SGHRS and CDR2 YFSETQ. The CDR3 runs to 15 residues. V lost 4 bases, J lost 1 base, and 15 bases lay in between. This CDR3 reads CASSPGRVYSYEQYF. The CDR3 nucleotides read TGCGCCAGCAGCCCCGGCAGGGTCTATTCCTACGAGCAGTACTTC.

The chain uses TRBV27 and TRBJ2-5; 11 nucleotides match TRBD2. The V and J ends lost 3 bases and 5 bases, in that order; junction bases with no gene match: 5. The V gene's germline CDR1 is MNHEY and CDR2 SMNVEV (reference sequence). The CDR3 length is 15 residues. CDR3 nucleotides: TGTGCCAGCAGTTTTTTAGCGGGAGGGCCGGAGACCCAGTACTTC. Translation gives CASSFLAGGPETQYF.

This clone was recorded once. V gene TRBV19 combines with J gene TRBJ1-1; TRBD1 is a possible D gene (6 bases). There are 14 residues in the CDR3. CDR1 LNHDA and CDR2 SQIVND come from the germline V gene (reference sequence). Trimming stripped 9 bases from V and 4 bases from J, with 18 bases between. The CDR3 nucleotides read TGTGCCAGCGGCCAAACAGGGCTACTCACTGAAGCTTTCTTT. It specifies CASGQTGLLTEAFF.

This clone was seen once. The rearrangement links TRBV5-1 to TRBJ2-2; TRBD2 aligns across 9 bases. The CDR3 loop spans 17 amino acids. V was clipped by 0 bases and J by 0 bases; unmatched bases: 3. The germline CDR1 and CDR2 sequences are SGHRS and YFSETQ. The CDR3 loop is CASSLDLAGTNTGELFF. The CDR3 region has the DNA TGCGCCAGCAGCTTGGATCTAGCGGGGACGAACACCGGGGAGCTGTTTTTT. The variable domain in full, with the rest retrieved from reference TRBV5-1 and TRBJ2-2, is KAGVTQTPRYLIKTRGQQVTLSCSPISGHRSVSWYQQTPGQGLQFLFEYFSETQRNKGNFPGRFSGRQFSNSRSEMNVSTLELGDSALYLCASSLDLAGTNTGELFFGEGSRLTVL.

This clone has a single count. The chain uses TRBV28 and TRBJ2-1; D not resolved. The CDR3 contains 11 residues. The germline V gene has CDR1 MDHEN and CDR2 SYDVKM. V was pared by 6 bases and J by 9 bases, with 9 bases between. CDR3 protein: CASSSLREQFF. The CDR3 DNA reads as TGTGCCAGCAGCTCCCTACGTGAGCAGTTCTTC.

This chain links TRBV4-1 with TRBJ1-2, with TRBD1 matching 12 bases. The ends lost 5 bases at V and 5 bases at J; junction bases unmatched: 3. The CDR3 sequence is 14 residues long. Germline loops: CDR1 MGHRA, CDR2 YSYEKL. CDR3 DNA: TGCGCCAGCAGCTCGGGACAGGGGGCGTATGGCTACACCTTC. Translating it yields CASSSGQGAYGYTF.

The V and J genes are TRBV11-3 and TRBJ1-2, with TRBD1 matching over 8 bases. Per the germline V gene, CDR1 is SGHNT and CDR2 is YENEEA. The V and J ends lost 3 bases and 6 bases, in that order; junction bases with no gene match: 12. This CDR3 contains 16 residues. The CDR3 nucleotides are TGTGCCAGCAGCTTCGATCGGGAGGCAGGGGGCCATGGCTACACCTTC. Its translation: CASSFDREAGGHGYTF. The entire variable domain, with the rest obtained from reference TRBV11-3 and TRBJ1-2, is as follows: EAGVVQSPRYKIIEKKQPVAFWCNPISGHNTLYWYLQNLGQGPELLIRYENEEAVDDSQLPKDRFSAERLKGVDSTLKIQPAELGDSAVYLCASSFDREAGGHGYTFGSGTRLTVV.

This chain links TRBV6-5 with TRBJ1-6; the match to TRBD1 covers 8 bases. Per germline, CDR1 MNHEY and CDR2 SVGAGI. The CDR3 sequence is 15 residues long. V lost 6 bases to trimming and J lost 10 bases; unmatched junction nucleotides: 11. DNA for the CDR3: TGTGCCAGCAGGAATGGACAGGGTCTCACCTCACCCCTCCACTTT. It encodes CASRNGQGLTSPLHF.